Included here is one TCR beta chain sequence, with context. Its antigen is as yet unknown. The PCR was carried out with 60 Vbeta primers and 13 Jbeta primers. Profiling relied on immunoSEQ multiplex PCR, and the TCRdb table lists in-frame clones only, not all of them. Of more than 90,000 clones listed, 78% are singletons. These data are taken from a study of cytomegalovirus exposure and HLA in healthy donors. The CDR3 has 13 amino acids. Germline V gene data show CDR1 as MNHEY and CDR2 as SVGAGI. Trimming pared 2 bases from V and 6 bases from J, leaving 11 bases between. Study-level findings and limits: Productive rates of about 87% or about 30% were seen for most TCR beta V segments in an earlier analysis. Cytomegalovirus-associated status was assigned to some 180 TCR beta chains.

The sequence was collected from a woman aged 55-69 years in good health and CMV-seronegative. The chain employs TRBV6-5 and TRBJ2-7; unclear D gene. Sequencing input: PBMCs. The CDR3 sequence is CASSYGGFLEQYF. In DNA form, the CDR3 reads TGTGCCAGCAGTTACGGCGGCTTCCTCGAGCAGTACTTC.